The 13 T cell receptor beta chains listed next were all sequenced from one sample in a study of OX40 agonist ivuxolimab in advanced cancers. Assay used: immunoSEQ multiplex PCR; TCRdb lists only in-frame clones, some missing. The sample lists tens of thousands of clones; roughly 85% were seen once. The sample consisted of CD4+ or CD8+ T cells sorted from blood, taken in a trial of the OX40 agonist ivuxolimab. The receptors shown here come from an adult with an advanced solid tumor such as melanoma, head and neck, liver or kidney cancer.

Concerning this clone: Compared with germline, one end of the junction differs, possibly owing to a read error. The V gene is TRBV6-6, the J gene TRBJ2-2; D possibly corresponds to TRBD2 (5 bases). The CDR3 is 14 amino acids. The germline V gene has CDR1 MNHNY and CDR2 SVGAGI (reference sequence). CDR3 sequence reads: CASTYRAGAGELFF. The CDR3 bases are TGTGCCAGCACTTACAGAGCCGGGGCCGGGGAGCTGTTTTTT.

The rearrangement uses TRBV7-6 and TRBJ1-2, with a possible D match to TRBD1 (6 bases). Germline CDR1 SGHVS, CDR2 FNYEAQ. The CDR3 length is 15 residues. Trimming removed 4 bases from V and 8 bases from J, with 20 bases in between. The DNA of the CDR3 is TGTGCCAGCAGCTCATCAAGGGGGGGGACGGGCGGCTACACCTTC. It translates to CASSSSRGGTGGYTF. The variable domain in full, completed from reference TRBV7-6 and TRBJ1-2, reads GAGVSQSPRYKVTKRGQDVALRCDPISGHVSLYWYRQALGQGPEFLTYFNYEAQQDKSGLPNDRFSAERPEGSISTLTIQRTEQRDSAMYRCASSSSRGGTGGYTFGSGTRLTVV.

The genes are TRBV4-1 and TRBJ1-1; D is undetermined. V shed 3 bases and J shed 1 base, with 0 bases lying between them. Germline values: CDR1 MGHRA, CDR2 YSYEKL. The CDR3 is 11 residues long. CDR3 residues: CASSQNTEAFF. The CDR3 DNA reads TGCGCCAGCAGCCAGAACACTGAAGCTTTCTTT.

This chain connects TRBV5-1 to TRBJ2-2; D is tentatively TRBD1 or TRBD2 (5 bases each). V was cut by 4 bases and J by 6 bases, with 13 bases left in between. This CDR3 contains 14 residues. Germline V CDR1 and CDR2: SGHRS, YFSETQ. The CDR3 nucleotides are TGCGCCAGCAGCCGGGGCGAGGTTGCCGGGGAGCTGTTTTTT. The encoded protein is CASSRGEVAGELFF. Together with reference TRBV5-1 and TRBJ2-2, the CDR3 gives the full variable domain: KAGVTQTPRYLIKTRGQQVTLSCSPISGHRSVSWYQQTPGQGLQFLFEYFSETQRNKGNFPGRFSGRQFSNSRSEMNVSTLELGDSALYLCASSRGEVAGELFFGEGSRLTVL.

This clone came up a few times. CDR3 amino acids: CASHLQTSGDNEQFF. The CDR3 DNA is TGCGCCAGCCATCTTCAAACTAGCGGGGACAATGAGCAGTTCTTC. This chain uses TRBV5-1 with TRBJ2-1, with TRBD2 identical over 10 bases. The CDR3 sequence is 15 residues long. Germline V CDR1 and CDR2: SGHRS, YFSETQ. Losses at the gene ends were 7 bases for V and 5 bases for J; bases not matched to a gene: 9.

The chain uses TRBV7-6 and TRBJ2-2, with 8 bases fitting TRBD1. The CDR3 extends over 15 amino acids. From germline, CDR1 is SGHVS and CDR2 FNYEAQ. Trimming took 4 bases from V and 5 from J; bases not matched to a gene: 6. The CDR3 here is CASSSGQGRTGELFF. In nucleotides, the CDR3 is TGTGCCAGCAGCTCCGGACAGGGTAGGACCGGGGAGCTGTTTTTT.

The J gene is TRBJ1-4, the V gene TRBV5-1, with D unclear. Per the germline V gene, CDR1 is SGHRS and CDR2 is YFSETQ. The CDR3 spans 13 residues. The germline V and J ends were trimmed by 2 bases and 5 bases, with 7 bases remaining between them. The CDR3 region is CASSLESNEKLFF. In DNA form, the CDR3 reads TGCGCCAGCAGCTTAGAAAGCAATGAAAAACTGTTTTTT.

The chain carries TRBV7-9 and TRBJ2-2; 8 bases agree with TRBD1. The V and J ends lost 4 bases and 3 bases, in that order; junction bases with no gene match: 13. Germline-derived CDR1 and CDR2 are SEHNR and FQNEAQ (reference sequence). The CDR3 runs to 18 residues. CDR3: CASSSPERTGTYTGELFF. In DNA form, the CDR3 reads TGTGCCAGCAGCTCACCGGAGAGGACAGGGACCTACACCGGGGAGCTGTTTTTT.

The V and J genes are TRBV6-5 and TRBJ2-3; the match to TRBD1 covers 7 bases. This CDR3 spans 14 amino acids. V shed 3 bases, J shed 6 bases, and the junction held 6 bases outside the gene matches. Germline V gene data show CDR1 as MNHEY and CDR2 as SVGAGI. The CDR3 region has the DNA TGTGCCAGCAGTTATCTAGGGACAGCGGATACGCAGTATTTT. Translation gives CASSYLGTADTQYF.

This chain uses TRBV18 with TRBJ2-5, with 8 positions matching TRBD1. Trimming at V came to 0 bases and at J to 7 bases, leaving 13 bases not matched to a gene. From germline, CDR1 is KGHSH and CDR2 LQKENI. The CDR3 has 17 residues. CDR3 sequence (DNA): TGTGCCAGCTCACCACCAGGACAGGGCCTCTCGGTGCGGACCCAGTACTTC. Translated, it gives CASSPPGQGLSVRTQYF. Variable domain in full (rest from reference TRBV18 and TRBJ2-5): NAGVMQNPRHLVRRRGQEARLRCSPMKGHSHVYWYRQLPEEGLKFMVYLQKENIIDESGMPKERFSAEFPKEGPSILRIQQVVRGDSAAYFCASSPPGQGLSVRTQYFGPGTRLLVL.

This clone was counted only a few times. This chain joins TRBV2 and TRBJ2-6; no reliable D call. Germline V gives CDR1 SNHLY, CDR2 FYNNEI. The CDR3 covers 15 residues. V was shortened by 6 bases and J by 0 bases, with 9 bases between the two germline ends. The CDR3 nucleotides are TGTGCCAGCAGGGAAAGCAGCTCTGGGGCCAACGTCCTGACTTTC. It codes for CASRESSSGANVLTF. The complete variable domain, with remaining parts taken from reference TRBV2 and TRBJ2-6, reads EPEVTQTPSHQVTQMGQEVILRCVPISNHLYFYWYRQILGQKVEFLVSFYNNEISEKSEIFDDQFSVERPDGSNFTLKIRSTKLEDSAMYFCASRESSSGANVLTFGAGSRLTVL.

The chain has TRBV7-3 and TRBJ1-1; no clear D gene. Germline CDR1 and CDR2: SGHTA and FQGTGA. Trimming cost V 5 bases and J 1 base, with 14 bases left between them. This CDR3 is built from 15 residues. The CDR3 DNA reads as TGTGCCAGCAGCCTCTCGGGAGGTCGGAACACTGAAGCTTTCTTT. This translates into CASSLSGGRNTEAFF.

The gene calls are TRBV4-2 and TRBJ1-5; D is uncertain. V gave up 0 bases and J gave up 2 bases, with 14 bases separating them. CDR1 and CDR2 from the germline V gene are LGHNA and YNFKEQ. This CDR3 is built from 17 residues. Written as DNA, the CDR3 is TGTGCCAGCAGCCAAGATCAAACCCTCACGGGCAATCAGCCCCAGCATTTT. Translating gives CASSQDQTLTGNQPQHF.